The 20 T cell receptor beta chains below all came from one sample that was sequenced in a study of blood T cell repertoires in COVID-19. Libraries were prepared by immunoSEQ multiplex PCR; TCRdb keeps only in-frame clonotypes and omits some of them. The top ten hold 7.2% of the sample, which has approximately 200,000 clones, around 87% seen once. The sequencing sample was made of PBMCs or T cells enriched from blood (not recorded which). The source is a man aged 25-40 years in a cohort exposed to, infected with or recovered from COVID-19 (not recorded which).

The V and J genes are TRBV11-2 and TRBJ2-1; possibly TRBD2 for D (6 bases). CDR3 length: 16 amino acids. CDR1 and CDR2 from the germline V gene are SGHAT and FQNNGV. The V end lost 7 bases, the J end lost 3 bases, and 19 bases lay between the germline ends. The chain's CDR3 is CASTTEVAVHYNEQFF. CDR3 nucleotide sequence: TGTGCCAGCACCACCGAGGTAGCGGTACACTACAATGAGCAGTTCTTC.

Comment on this clone: The same CDR3 can be traced to other DNA sequences in this sample. J is TRBJ2-1 and V is TRBV5-1; 7 positions match TRBD2. The CDR3 length is 15 residues. Germline values: CDR1 SGHRS, CDR2 YFSETQ. V shed 4 bases, J shed 1 base, and the junction held 5 bases outside the gene matches. As DNA, the CDR3 is TGCGCCAGCAGCCCGGGGGGTAGTTCCTACAATGAGCAGTTCTTC. Protein: CASSPGGSSYNEQFF.

This clone was counted once. The J gene is TRBJ1-4, the V gene TRBV27; TRBD1 agrees at 8 bases. The CDR3 runs to 15 residues. Unmatched junction bases numbered 10, after V lost 6 bases and J lost 7 bases. Germline-derived CDR1 and CDR2 are MNHEY and SMNVEV (reference sequence). The DNA of the CDR3 is TGTGCCAGCAGCTACCGGACAGGGCGGGTTGAAAAACTGTTTTTT. This sequence encodes CASSYRTGRVEKLFF.

This clone was observed a handful of times. The chain joins TRBV5-1 to TRBJ2-2; 9 bases line up with TRBD1. The germline V gene has CDR1 SGHRS and CDR2 YFSETQ. Trimming took 0 bases from V and 3 from J; bases not matched to a gene: 3. This CDR3 has 16 amino acids. The CDR3 nucleotides read TGCGCCAGCAGCTTGGAAGACAGGGGGTACACCGGGGAGCTGTTTTTT. This sequence encodes CASSLEDRGYTGELFF.

This clone was seen a single time. The chain has TRBV19 and TRBJ1-1; D gene uncertain. V was pared by 3 bases and J by 1 base, with 6 bases between. The CDR3 contains 13 residues. Looked up from germline, CDR1 is LNHDA and CDR2 is SQIVND (reference sequence). CDR3 DNA: TGTGCCAGTAGTATTAAGAGGAACACTGAAGCTTTCTTT. Translation: CASSIKRNTEAFF. The entire variable domain, with the rest obtained from reference TRBV19 and TRBJ1-1, is as follows: DGGITQSPKYLFRKEGQNVTLSCEQNLNHDAMYWYRQDPGQGLRLIYYSQIVNDFQKGDIAEGYSVSREKKESFPLTVTSAQKNPTAFYLCASSIKRNTEAFFGQGTRLTVV.

This clone showed up just once. This chain uses TRBV15 with TRBJ2-3, with unresolved D. The V and J ends lost 0 bases and 5 bases respectively, with 12 bases between them. Germline CDR1 and CDR2: LNHNV and YYDKDF (reference sequence). The CDR3 loop spans 15 amino acids. The CDR3 region has the DNA TGTGCCACCAGCAGAGATAACCCAACCGGAGATACGCAGTATTTT. Translation: CATSRDNPTGDTQYF. The full variable domain, completed using reference TRBV15 and TRBJ2-3, is DAMVIQNPRYQVTQFGKPVTLSCSQTLNHNVMYWYQQKSSQAPKLLFHYYDKDFNNEADTPDNFQSRRPNTSFCFLDIRSPGLGDTAMYLCATSRDNPTGDTQYFGPGTRLTVL.

This rearrangement joins TRBV19 to TRBJ1-2; D not resolved. The germline CDR1 and CDR2 sequences are LNHDA and SQIVND (reference sequence). The CDR3 contains 13 residues. The V end lost 0 bases, the J end lost 5 bases, and 7 bases lay between the germline ends. CDR3 region: CASSIDRLYGYTF. The CDR3, as DNA: TGTGCCAGTAGTATAGATCGGTTGTATGGCTACACCTTC.

The gene calls are TRBV6-1 and TRBJ2-1; 7 bases line up with TRBD2. Germline CDR1 is MNHNS and CDR2 is SASEGT. This CDR3 contains 12 residues. V was pared by 2 bases and J by 10 bases, with 2 bases of the junction left unmatched. CDR3 in amino acids: CASSELAVEQFF. DNA for the CDR3: TGTGCCAGCAGTGAACTAGCGGTAGAGCAGTTCTTC.

This clone is a singleton in its sample. The rearrangement joins TRBV16 to TRBJ1-2; D possibly corresponds to TRBD1 (6 bases). Trimming took 4 bases from V and 2 from J, leaving 8 bases between them. Germline V gene data show CDR1 as KGHSY and CDR2 as FQNENV. The length of the CDR3 is 13 residues. Written as DNA, the CDR3 is TGTGCCAGCAGCCGGACAGAGAACTATGGCTACACCTTC. Translating it yields CASSRTENYGYTF.

The rearrangement uses TRBV5-4 and TRBJ2-3, with 7 positions matching TRBD1. The CDR3 runs to 16 residues. V lost 4 bases to trimming and J lost 0 bases; unmatched junction nucleotides: 8. Germline CDR1 and CDR2: SGHNT and YYREEE (reference sequence). In DNA, the CDR3 is TGTGCCAGCAGCCCCGGACAGGCTTCTAGCACAGATACGCAGTATTTT. Protein product: CASSPGQASSTDTQYF. Together with reference TRBV5-4 and TRBJ2-3, the CDR3 gives the full variable domain: ETGVTQSPTHLIKTRGQQVTLRCSSQSGHNTVSWYQQALGQGPQFIFQYYREEENGRGNFPPRFSGLQFPNYSSELNVNALELDDSALYLCASSPGQASSTDTQYFGPGTRLTVL.

The rearrangement links TRBV6-2 or TRBV6-3 to TRBJ1-4, with TRBD1 identical over 7 bases. The CDR3 runs to 13 residues. CDR1 and CDR2 from the germline V gene are MNHEY and SVGEGT. The ends lost 2 bases at V and 6 bases at J; junction bases unmatched: 0. The CDR3 coding sequence is TGTGCCAGCAGTTACGACAGGGATGAAAAACTGTTTTTT. Protein product: CASSYDRDEKLFF.

Only a few counts were recorded for this clone. V usage is TRBV10-1 and J usage is TRBJ2-5; 11 bases map to TRBD2. The trim removed 3 bases at V and 5 bases at J, leaving 20 bases unmatched. CDR1 and CDR2 from the germline V gene are WNHNN and SYGVQD (reference sequence). This CDR3 contains 20 residues. The CDR3 loop is CASSEVLPPLAGGSRETQYF. In nucleotides, the CDR3 is TGCGCCAGCAGTGAAGTCTTACCCCCCCTAGCGGGAGGAAGCAGGGAGACCCAGTACTTC.

CDR3: CASSATWRGNTIYF. As DNA, the CDR3 is TGTGCCAGTAGTGCAACTTGGAGGGGAAACACCATATATTTT. The chain employs TRBV19 and TRBJ1-3; D is undetermined. Germline CDR1 reads LNHDA; CDR2 reads SQIVND (reference sequence). The CDR3 covers 14 residues. Trimming took off 5 bases at V and 4 bases at J, with 12 bases between the two ends.

This clone was observed a single time. This chain's CDR3 is CASSLVPRPLSGNEQFF. In DNA, the CDR3 is TGTGCCAGCAGCTTAGTTCCCCGGCCCCTGTCGGGCAATGAGCAGTTCTTC. V gene TRBV7-2 combines with J gene TRBJ2-1, with D unresolved. Deletions cut 1 base from V and 6 bases from J, with 19 bases between. CDR1 and CDR2 from the germline V gene are SGHTA and FQGNSA. CDR3 length: 17 amino acids.

The chain has TRBV9 and TRBJ1-2; TRBD1 agrees at 8 bases. This CDR3 has 14 amino acids. Per germline, CDR1 SGDLS and CDR2 YYNGEE. V lost 3 bases to trimming and J lost 4 bases; unmatched junction nucleotides: 5. CDR3 sequence (DNA): TGTGCCAGCAGCGCGCAGGGGGCCCCCTATGGCTACACCTTC. This translates into CASSAQGAPYGYTF.

This chain uses TRBV19 with TRBJ1-5; D perhaps matches TRBD1 (6 bases). CDR1 LNHDA and CDR2 SQIVND come from the germline V gene (reference sequence). The CDR3 is made up of 11 amino acids. Between the trimmed V and J ends, which lost 6 bases and 15 bases, there was a span of 15 bases. CDR3: CASRETGLLHF. CDR3 DNA: TGTGCCAGTAGAGAAACAGGGTTATTGCATTTT.

The chain carries TRBV11-1 and TRBJ2-3; no clear D. V was cut by 5 bases and J by 5 bases, with 11 bases left in between. The germline gives CDR1 SGHAT, CDR2 FQDESV (reference sequence). The CDR3 extends over 13 amino acids. CDR3 amino acids: CASSGEPEDTQYF. The CDR3 nucleotides read TGTGCCAGCAGCGGAGAACCAGAAGATACGCAGTATTTT.

With respect to this clone: At one boundary the junction diverges from the germline segment, which might be a read error. CDR3 protein: CSVDLGRIF. CDR3 nucleotides: TGCAGCGTTGATCTAGGAAGGATCTTC. The gene calls are TRBV29-1 and TRBJ2-1; D is uncertain. This CDR3 is 9 amino acids long. The germline V gene has CDR1 SQVTM and CDR2 ANQGSEA.

V gene TRBV28 combines with J gene TRBJ2-5, with TRBD2 matching over 8 bases. Germline CDR1 reads MDHEN; CDR2 reads SYDVKM. This CDR3 has 14 amino acids. Trimming at V came to 8 bases and at J to 4 bases, leaving 9 bases not matched to a gene. The CDR3: CASLISGRGETQYF. The CDR3 coding sequence is TGTGCCAGCCTAATCAGCGGGAGAGGAGAGACCCAGTACTTC.

This chain uses TRBV7-9 with TRBJ2-7, with unresolved D. The V gene lost 1 base and the J gene lost 4 bases, with 11 bases spanning the gap. Germline values: CDR1 SEHNR, CDR2 FQNEAQ (reference sequence). The CDR3 sequence is 14 residues long. CDR3 residues: CASSLGSLPYEQYF. In nucleotides, the CDR3 is TGTGCCAGCAGCTTAGGGAGCCTACCATACGAGCAGTACTTC.